This T cell receptor (beta chain) was sequenced for a study of response to subunit inactivated influenza vaccine. Concerning this clonotype: Antigen: not known.

TCRdb reanalysed the RT-PCR reads using MiXCR and keeps one entry per CDR3 protein. This repertoire shows approximately 700,000 distinct CDR3 sequences, approximately 15% found once; its top ten account for around 6.5%. Study-wide results and limits: The authors suggested that every seasonal influenza vaccination recruits few new T cells.

This CDR3 is 14 amino acids long. Deletions cut 6 bases from V and 8 bases from J, with 18 bases between. Per the germline V gene, CDR1 is KGHDR and CDR2 is SFDVKD. This material consisted of PBMCs from blood, taken 14 days before vaccination. This TCR came from a man aged 45-65 years who received an inactivated influenza vaccine. The gene calls are TRBV24-1 and TRBJ2-5; a possible D gene is TRBD1 (5 bases). The CDR3 spells CATSSGIGRETQYF. The CDR3, as DNA: TGTGCCACCAGTTCAGGGATTGGGCGTGAAACCCAGTACTTC.